This note documents a single T cell receptor (beta chain) sequence. Given a much more abundant clone one base away, this may be a read error. This record comes from a study of T cells in Graves' hyperthyroidism and ophthalmopathy. RNA transcripts served as the template for amplifying TCR beta CDR3 regions. An initial round of RT-PCR targeting the TCR CDR3 relied on the HTBI primer set. TCRdb recomputed calls from the multiplex PCR reads with MiXCR, one row per CDR3 protein. This table holds roughly 510,000 distinct CDR3 sequences, around 50% found once. The length of the CDR3 is 13 residues. Trimming took off 3 bases at V and 1 base at J, with 4 bases between the two ends. Germline values: CDR1 SGHRS, CDR2 YFSETQ.

Input material: peripheral blood or thyroid tissue (not recorded which). The receptor's source is an adult woman with Graves' disease, either hyperthyroidism or ophthalmopathy (not recorded which). The V and J genes are TRBV5-1 and TRBJ2-2, with D hard to call. As DNA, the CDR3 is TGCGCCAGCAGCTCGGAGAACACCGGGGAGCTGTTTTTT. Its protein product is CASSSENTGELFF.